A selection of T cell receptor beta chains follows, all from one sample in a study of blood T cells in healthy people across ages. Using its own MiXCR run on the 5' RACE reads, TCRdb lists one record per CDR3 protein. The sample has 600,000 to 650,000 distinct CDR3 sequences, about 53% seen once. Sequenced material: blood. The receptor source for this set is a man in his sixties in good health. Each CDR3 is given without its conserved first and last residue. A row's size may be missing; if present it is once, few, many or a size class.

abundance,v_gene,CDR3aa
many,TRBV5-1,ASSLAGGYGYT
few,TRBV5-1,ASSPQGAGETQY
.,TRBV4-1,ASNQGGYRGDRETQY
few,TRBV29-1,SVGMTGANEKLF
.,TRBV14,ASSQDGRYGSYGYT
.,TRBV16,ASSRRGTGITNTEAF
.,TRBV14,ASSQGASALYNEQF
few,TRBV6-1,ASTRDPQETQY
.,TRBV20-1,SAVFRQETQY
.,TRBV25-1,ASSGAGGKVYEQY
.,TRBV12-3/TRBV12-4,ASNQGGVETQY
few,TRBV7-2,ASSSVNRLAGGEQF
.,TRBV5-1,ASSLEPSAGEQY
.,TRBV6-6,ASSYGRSNEKLF
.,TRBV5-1,ASSFISGGASYEQY
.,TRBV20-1,SASAPGDYGYT
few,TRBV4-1,ASSQVAGGNQPQH
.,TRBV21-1,VSIPEERRGLNEQF
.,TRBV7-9,ASSSRRTSNVTQY
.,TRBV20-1,SASRTAFGYGYT
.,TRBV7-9,ASSRTGDPTDTQY
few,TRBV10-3,ATLGGDLAYNEQF
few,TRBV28,ASSFTDPGNQPQH
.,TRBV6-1,ASSDRTGLFYGYT
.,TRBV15,ATSREASGGFVDTQY